This T cell receptor (beta chain) is from a study of OX40 agonist ivuxolimab in advanced cancers. Study information: The mean age was approximately 56 years, ranging from about 20 to 90, with 80% to 85% of participants male. Prior anti-PD-1, anti-PD-L1 or anti-CTLA-4 therapy was allowed; around 40% had some. Study findings and constraints: Some nonresponders likewise displayed low normalized T-cell clonal expansion.

This clone was detected only a few times. No antigen is known for it. Additional DNA sequences in this sample encode the identical CDR3. Germline V gene data show CDR1 as SGHTA and CDR2 as FQGNSA. Between the trimmed V and J ends, which lost 5 bases and 2 bases, there was a span of 4 bases. CDR3 length equals 11 residues. Sampling of blood occurred at baseline, cycle 4 day 1, and cycle 7 day 1. Profiling relied on immunoSEQ multiplex PCR, and the TCRdb table lists in-frame clones only, not all of them. The sample contains about 93,000 clones, about 91% of which appear only once. Source: CD4+ or CD8+ T cells sorted from blood, taken in a trial of the OX40 agonist ivuxolimab. The J gene is TRBJ2-7, the V gene TRBV7-2; D call uncertain. This TCR derives from an adult with an advanced solid tumor such as melanoma, head and neck, liver or kidney cancer. CDR3 residues: CASSPAYEQYF. CDR3 in DNA: TGTGCCAGCAGCCCGGCCTACGAGCAGTACTTC.